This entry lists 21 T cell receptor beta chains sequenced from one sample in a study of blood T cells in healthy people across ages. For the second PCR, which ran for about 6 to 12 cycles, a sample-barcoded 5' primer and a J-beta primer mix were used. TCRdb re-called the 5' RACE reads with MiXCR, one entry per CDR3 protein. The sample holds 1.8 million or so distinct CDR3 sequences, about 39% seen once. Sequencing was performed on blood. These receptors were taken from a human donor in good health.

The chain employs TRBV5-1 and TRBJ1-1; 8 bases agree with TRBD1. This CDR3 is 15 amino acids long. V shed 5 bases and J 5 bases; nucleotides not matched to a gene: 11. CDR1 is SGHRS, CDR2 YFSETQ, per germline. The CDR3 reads CASSPSGQGSTEAFF. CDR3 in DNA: TGCGCCAGCAGTCCAAGCGGACAGGGTTCGACTGAAGCTTTCTTT.

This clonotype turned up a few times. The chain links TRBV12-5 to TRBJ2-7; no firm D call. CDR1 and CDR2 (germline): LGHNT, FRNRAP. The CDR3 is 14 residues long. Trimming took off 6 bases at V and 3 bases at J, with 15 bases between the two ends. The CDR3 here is CASGHTHLYYEQYF. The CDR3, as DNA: TGTGCTAGTGGCCACACCCACCTCTACTACGAGCAGTACTTC.

The DNA of the CDR3 is TGTGCCAGCAGCCAAGATACGCGTCGTGGGAACTATGGCTACACCTTC. Its protein is CASSQDTRRGNYGYTF. The V gene is TRBV4-2, the J gene TRBJ1-2; D is ambiguous. Germline V gene lookup returns CDR1 LGHNA and CDR2 YNFKEQ. The CDR3 consists of 16 residues. Deletions cut 0 bases from V and 2 bases from J, with 13 bases between.

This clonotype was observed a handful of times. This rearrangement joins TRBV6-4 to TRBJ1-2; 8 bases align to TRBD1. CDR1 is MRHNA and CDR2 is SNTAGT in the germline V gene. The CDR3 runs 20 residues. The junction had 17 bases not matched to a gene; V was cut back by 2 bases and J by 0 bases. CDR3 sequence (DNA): TGTGCCAGCAGTGACACCTTCAACCCGGACAGGGACCCCTCTAACTATGGCTACACCTTC. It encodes CASSDTFNPDRDPSNYGYTF.

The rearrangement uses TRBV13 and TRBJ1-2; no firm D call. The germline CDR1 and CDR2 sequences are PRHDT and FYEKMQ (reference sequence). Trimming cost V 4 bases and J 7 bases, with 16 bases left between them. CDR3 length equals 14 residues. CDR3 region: CASSSHGNLCGYTF. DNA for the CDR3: TGTGCCAGCAGCTCCCACGGAAATCTCTGTGGCTACACCTTC.

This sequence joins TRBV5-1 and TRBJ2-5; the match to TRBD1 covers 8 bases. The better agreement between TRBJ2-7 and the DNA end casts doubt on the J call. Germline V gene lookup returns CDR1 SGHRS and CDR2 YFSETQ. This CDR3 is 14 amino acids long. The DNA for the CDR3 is TGCGCCAGCAGCTTGCAGGGGGCAACTGGCGAGCAGTACTTC. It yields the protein CASSLQGATGEQYF.

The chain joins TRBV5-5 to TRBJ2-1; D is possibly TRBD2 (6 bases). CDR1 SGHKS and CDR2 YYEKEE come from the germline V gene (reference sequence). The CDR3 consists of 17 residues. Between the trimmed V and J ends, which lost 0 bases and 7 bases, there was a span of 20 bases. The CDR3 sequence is CASSLGGGTDVLNEQFF. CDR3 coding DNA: TGTGCCAGCAGCTTGGGGGGCGGGACCGACGTTTTGAATGAGCAGTTCTTC.

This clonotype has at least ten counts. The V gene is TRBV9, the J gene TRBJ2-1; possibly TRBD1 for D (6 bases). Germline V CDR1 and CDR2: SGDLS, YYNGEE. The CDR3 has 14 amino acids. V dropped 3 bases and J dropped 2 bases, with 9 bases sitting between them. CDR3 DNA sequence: TGTGCCAGCAGCGCGAGGACAGCCTACAATGAGCAGTTCTTC. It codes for CASSARTAYNEQFF.

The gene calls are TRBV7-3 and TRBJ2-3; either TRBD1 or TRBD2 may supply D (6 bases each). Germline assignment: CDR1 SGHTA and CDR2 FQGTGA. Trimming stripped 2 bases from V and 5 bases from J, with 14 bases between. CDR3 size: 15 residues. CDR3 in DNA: TGTGCCAGCAGCTTATATGGGGGGCGGGGAGATACGCAGTATTTT. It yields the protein CASSLYGGRGDTQYF.

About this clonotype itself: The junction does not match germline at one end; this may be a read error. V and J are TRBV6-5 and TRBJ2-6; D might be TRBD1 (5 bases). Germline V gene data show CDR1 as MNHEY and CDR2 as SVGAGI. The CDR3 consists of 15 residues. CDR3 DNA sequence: TGTGCCAGCAGTCGACAGAGCTCTGGGGCCAACGTCCCGACTTTC. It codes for CASSRQSSGANVPTF.

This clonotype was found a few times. The CDR3 nucleotides are TGTGCCAGCGGCTCCGACAGCGAAGCTTTCTTT. Translating gives CASGSDSEAFF. This rearrangement joins TRBV7-2 to TRBJ1-1; weak D call: TRBD1 (5 bases). CDR1 is SGHTA and CDR2 is FQGNSA in the germline V gene. Trimming removed 8 bases at V and 8 bases at J, with 12 bases between. This CDR3 region has 11 residues.

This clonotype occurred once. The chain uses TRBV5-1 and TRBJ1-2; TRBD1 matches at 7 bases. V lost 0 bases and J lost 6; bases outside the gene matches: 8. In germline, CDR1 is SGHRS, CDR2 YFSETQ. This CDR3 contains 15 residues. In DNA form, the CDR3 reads TGCGCCAGCAGCTTGGCCGCGCAGGGGGTCAATGGCTACACCTTC. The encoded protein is CASSLAAQGVNGYTF.

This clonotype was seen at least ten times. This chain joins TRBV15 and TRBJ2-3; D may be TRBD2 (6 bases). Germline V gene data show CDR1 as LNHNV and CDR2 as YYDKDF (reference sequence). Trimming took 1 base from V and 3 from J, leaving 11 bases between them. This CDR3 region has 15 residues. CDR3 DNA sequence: TGTGCCACCAGCAGAGGTGGCGGGGAGACAGATACGCAGTATTTT. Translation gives CATSRGGGETDTQYF.

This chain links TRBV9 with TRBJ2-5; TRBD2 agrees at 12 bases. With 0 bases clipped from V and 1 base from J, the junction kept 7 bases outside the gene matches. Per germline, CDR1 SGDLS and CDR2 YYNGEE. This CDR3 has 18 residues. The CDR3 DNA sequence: TGTGCCAGCAGCGTAGGGGGGACTAGCGGGCCCTTCCAAGAGACCCAGTACTTC. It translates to CASSVGGTSGPFQETQYF.

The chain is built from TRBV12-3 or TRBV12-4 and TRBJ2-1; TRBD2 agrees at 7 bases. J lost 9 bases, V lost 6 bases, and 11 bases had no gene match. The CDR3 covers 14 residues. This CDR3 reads CASSLMRLASEQFF. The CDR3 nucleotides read TGTGCCAGCAGCCTCATGCGACTAGCTAGTGAGCAGTTCTTC.

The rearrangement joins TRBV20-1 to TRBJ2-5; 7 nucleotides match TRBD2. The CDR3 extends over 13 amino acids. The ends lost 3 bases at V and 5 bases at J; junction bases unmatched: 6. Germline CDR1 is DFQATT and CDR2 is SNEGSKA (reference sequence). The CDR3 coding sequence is TGCAGTGCTAGGACTAGCCCTAGGGAGACCCAGTACTTC. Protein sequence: CSARTSPRETQYF.

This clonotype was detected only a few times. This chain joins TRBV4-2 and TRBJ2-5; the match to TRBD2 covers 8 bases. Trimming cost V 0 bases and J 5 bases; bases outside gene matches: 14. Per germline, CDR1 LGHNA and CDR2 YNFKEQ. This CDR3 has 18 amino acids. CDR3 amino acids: CASSQDFSSGGQGETQYF. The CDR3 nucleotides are TGTGCCAGCAGCCAAGATTTCTCAAGCGGGGGCCAGGGGGAGACCCAGTACTTC.

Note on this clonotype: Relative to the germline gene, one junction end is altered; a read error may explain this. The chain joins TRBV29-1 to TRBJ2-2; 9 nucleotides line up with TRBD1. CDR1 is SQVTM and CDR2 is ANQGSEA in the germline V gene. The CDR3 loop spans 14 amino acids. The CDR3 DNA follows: TGCAGCGTTGATTCGGGACAGGGCACCGGGGAGCGGTTTTTT. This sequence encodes CSVDSGQGTGERFF.

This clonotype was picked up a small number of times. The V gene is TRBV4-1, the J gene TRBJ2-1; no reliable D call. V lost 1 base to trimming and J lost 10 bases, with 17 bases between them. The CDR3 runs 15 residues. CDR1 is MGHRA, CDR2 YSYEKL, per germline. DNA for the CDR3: TGCGCCAGCAGCCAAGGCCTAGATCTCATACGAGAGCAGTTCTTC. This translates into CASSQGLDLIREQFF.

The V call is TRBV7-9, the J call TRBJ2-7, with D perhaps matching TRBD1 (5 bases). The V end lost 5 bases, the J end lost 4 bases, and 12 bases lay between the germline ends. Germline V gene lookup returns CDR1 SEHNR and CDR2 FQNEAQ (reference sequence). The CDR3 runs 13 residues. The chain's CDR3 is CASSEANRYEQYF. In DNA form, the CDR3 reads TGTGCCAGCAGCGAAGCCAACAGGTACGAGCAGTACTTC.

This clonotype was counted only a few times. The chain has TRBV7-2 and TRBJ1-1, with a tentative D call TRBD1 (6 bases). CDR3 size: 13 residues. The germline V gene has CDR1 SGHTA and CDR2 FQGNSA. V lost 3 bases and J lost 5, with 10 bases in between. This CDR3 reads CASSFWGRTEAFF. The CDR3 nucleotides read TGTGCCAGCAGCTTTTGGGGGCGAACTGAAGCTTTCTTT.